What follows is one T cell receptor beta chain and its context. Its antigen is still unknown. Noted time point: pretreatment peripheral blood. The data are from a study of PD-L1 blockade in urothelial cancer. Study-level background: Counts from blood samples showed a median of roughly 130,000 T cells. General study points: Greater 3-week expansion of tumor-associated blood clones was recorded for durable-benefit patients.

The CDR3 has 16 residues. Trimming cost V 4 bases and J 0 bases, with 14 bases left between them. From germline, CDR1 is ENHRY and CDR2 SYGVKD. The data were produced by immunoSEQ multiplex PCR, yet TCRdb's version contains in-frame clones alone and is incomplete. The sample lists about 95,000 clones; 87% were seen once. The sequences come from PBMCs, collected around atezolizumab (anti-PD-L1) treatment. The chain couples TRBV10-3 to TRBJ2-3; TRBD1 might be the D (6 bases). This clonotype was sampled from a man between 60 and 75 years old with urothelial cancer. This chain's CDR3 is CAISGGQSISTDTQYF. Written as DNA, the CDR3 is TGTGCCATCAGTGGCGGACAGTCGATCAGCACAGATACGCAGTATTTT.